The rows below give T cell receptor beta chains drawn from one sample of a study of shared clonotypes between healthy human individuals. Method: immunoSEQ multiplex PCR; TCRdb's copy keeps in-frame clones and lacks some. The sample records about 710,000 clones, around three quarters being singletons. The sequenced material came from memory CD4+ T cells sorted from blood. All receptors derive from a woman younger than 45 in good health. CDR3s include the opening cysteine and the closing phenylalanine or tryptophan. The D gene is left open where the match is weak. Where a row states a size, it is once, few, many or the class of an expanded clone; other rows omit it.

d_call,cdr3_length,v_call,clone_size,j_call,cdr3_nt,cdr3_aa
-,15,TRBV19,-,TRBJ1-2,TGTGCCAGTAGTATGGAAGGGCCGATGGAATATGGCTACACCTTC,CASSMEGPMEYGYTF
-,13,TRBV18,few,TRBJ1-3,TGTGCCAGCTCACCAGGACACGGAAACACCATATATTTT,CASSPGHGNTIYF
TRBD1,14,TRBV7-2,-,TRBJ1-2,TGTGCCAGCAGCACAAGGGACAGCAACTATGGCTACACCTTC,CASSTRDSNYGYTF
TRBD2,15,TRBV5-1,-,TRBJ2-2,TGCGCCAGCAGCCTCGGGACTAGCGTGACCGGGGAGCTGTTTTTT,CASSLGTSVTGELFF
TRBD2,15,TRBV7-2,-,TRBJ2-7,TGTGCCAGCAGCGGAAGGACTAGCGGTAGCTACGAGCAGTACTTC,CASSGRTSGSYEQYF
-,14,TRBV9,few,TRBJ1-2,TGTGCCAGCAGCACCACCGGGACGGGCTATGGCTACACCTTC,CASSTTGTGYGYTF
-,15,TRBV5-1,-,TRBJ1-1,TGCGCCAGCAGCTTGGGTTACGAGGCGAACACTGAAGCTTTCTTT,CASSLGYEANTEAFF
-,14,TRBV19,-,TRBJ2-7,TGTGCCAGCAAAAGACAGCTCCGGTCCTACGAGCAGTACTTC,CASKRQLRSYEQYF
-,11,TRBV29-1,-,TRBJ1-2,TGCAGCGCCCGGGACCTCTATGGCTACACCTTC,CSARDLYGYTF
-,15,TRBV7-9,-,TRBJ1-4,TGTGCCAGCAGCCCAGCAGTTGCAACTAATGAAAAACTGTTTTTT,CASSPAVATNEKLFF
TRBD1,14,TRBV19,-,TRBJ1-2,TGTACCAGTCAGTCAGGGGGCGACTACTATGGCTACACCTTC,CTSQSGGDYYGYTF
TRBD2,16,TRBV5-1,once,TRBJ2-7,TGCGCCAGCAGCTTGGAAGGAGCGGGAGTAACTTGGGAGCAGTACTTC,CASSLEGAGVTWEQYF
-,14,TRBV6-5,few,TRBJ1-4,TGTGCCAGCAGTTATGGCTACGAGAGTGAAAAACTGTTTTTT,CASSYGYESEKLFF
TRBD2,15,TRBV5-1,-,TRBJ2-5,TGCGCCAGCAGCTTGGACGGGAGGGCCTCGGAGACCCAGTACTTC,CASSLDGRASETQYF
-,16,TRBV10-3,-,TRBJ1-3,TGTGCCATCAGTGAGTCGAAAATCTCAGGAGGAAACACCATATATTTT,CAISESKISGGNTIYF
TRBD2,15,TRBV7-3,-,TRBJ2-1,TGTGCCAGCAGCCCCACTAGCGGTACCTACAATGAGCAGTTCTTC,CASSPTSGTYNEQFF
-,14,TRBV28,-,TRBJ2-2,TGTGCCAGCAGTGACACAGGGTTCGCCGGGGAGCTGTTTTTT,CASSDTGFAGELFF
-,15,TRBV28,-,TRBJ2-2,TGTGCCAGCGCAGGGGGAGGACTAAACACCGGGGAGCTGTTTTTT,CASAGGGLNTGELFF
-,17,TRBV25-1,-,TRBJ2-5,TGTGCCAGCAGAAAGCCCATGGGTCGCGGAACGCAAGAGACCCAGTACTTC,CASRKPMGRGTQETQYF
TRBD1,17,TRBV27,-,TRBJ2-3,TGTGCCAGCAGTATAAAGACAGGGGGAGGGGGCACAGATACGCAGTATTTT,CASSIKTGGGGTDTQYF
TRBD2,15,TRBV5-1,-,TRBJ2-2,TGCGCCAGCGCACCGGGACTAGCGGGAGCCGGGGAGCTGTTTTTT,CASAPGLAGAGELFF
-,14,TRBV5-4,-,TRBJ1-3,TGTGCCAGCAGCTTGGTGGGGGATAGAAACACCATATATTTT,CASSLVGDRNTIYF
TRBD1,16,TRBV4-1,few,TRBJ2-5,TGCGCCAGCAGCCAAACCGGGACAGGCACCCAAGAGACCCAGTACTTC,CASSQTGTGTQETQYF
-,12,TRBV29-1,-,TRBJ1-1,TGCAGCGCGGGACGGGAAGGGACTGAAGCTTTCTTT,CSAGREGTEAFF
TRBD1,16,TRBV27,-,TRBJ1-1,TGTGCCAGCATCGCGGCGGGACAGGGGGCGTCTCCTGAAGCTTTCTTT,CASIAAGQGASPEAFF
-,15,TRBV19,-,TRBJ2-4,TGTGCCAGTAGTATAGGAGCTTTTTCGACAAACATTCAGTACTTC,CASSIGAFSTNIQYF